A single sample is the source of the 14 T cell receptor beta chains below, sequenced in a study of blood T cell repertoires in COVID-19. The data were produced by immunoSEQ multiplex PCR, yet TCRdb's version contains in-frame clones alone and is incomplete. The sample holds around 340,000 clones, around nine tenths seen once. The sample was PBMCs or T cells enriched from blood (not recorded which). These receptors were collected from a woman aged 25 to 39 who had been exposed to COVID-19.

The rearrangement uses TRBV2 and TRBJ1-1; D not certain. V was pared by 7 bases and J by 1 base, with 22 bases between. Per germline, CDR1 SNHLY and CDR2 FYNNEI. CDR3 length: 17 residues. For the CDR3, the DNA is TGTGCCAGCACCCGTATCTCGGGGAGATGGAGGAACACTGAAGCTTTCTTT. Translated, it gives CASTRISGRWRNTEAFF.

V usage is TRBV3-1 (or the pseudogene TRBV3-2) and J usage is TRBJ1-1; D is unclear. V was cut by 1 base and J by 1 base, with 7 bases left in between. This CDR3 contains 14 residues. Germline V lookup: CDR1 LGHDT, CDR2 YNNKEL (reference sequence). The CDR3 loop is CASSQVGGNTEAFF. As DNA, the CDR3 is TGTGCCAGCAGCCAAGTAGGCGGGAACACTGAAGCTTTCTTT.

This clone has just one count. This chain connects TRBV7-3 to TRBJ2-1; perhaps TRBD2 as D (6 bases). The V end was cut by 0 bases, the J end by 3 bases, with 15 bases between. CDR3 length equals 17 residues. CDR1 and CDR2 from the germline V gene are SGHTA and FQGTGA. DNA of the CDR3: TGTGCCAGCAGCTTAACTATTCCGGGACTTGGCTACAATGAGCAGTTCTTC. This gives the protein CASSLTIPGLGYNEQFF.

This chain links TRBV10-1 with TRBJ2-1; 7 positions agree with TRBD1. This CDR3 has 12 amino acids. Germline values: CDR1 WNHNN, CDR2 SYGVQD (reference sequence). The junction had 0 bases not matched to a gene; V was cut back by 4 bases and J by 6 bases. The CDR3 DNA sequence: TGCGCCAGCAGTGGGGACAGCAATGAGCAGTTCTTC. This translates into CASSGDSNEQFF.

The CDR3 nucleotides are TGTGCCAGCAGCCAACCGGACAGAAACTATGGCTACACCTTC. This codes for CASSQPDRNYGYTF. The chain recombines TRBV3-1 (or the pseudogene TRBV3-2) with TRBJ1-2; D may be TRBD1 (6 bases). V dropped 2 bases and J dropped 2 bases, with 9 bases sitting between them. This CDR3 comprises 14 residues. The germline CDR1 and CDR2 sequences are LGHDT and YNNKEL (reference sequence).

The V call is TRBV7-7, the J call TRBJ2-1, with D perhaps matching TRBD2 (6 bases). Germline V gene sequence: CDR1 SSHAT, CDR2 FNYEAQ (reference sequence). The CDR3 sequence is 15 residues long. Trimming left V 4 bases short and J 6 bases short, with 16 bases between. Written as DNA, the CDR3 is TGTGCCAGCAGCTCGTTTCCAGGGAGGACCAATGAGCAGTTCTTC. Translated, it gives CASSSFPGRTNEQFF.

This clone was counted once. The CDR3 DNA is TGCGCCAGCAGCCCTCGGACAGGGATCGATGAGCAGTTCTTC. It specifies CASSPRTGIDEQFF. The V and J genes are TRBV5-1 and TRBJ2-1, with 8 bases that match TRBD1. The CDR3 is 14 amino acids. V gave up 4 bases and J gave up 8 bases; unmatched junction bases: 8. The V gene's germline CDR1 is SGHRS and CDR2 YFSETQ.

The rearrangement joins TRBV3-1 (or the pseudogene TRBV3-2) to TRBJ2-7, with D maybe TRBD2 (6 bases). Germline V gene lookup returns CDR1 LGHDT and CDR2 YNNKEL (reference sequence). The V end was cut by 7 bases, the J end by 5 bases, with 18 bases between. The CDR3 spans 14 residues. This CDR3 is CASTSSAGLNEQYF. CDR3 DNA sequence: TGTGCCAGCACCTCAAGTGCGGGGTTGAACGAGCAGTACTTC.

This clone has only one observation. This sequence joins TRBV5-1 and TRBJ1-6; D is ambiguous. Trimming cost V 0 bases and J 7 bases, with 8 bases left between them. Looked up from germline, CDR1 is SGHRS and CDR2 is YFSETQ. The CDR3 sequence is 14 residues long. CDR3 amino acids: CASSLDAQNSPLHF. The CDR3 coding sequence is TGCGCCAGCAGCTTGGATGCACAAAATTCACCCCTCCACTTT.

J is TRBJ2-1 and V is TRBV5-1; no clear D. The CDR3 loop spans 13 amino acids. From germline, CDR1 is SGHRS and CDR2 YFSETQ. Trimming cost V 0 bases and J 10 bases, with 11 bases left between them. The CDR3 DNA reads TGCGCCAGCAGCTTGGAGATCCGTAGCGAGCAGTTCTTC. It translates to CASSLEIRSEQFF.

The J gene is TRBJ1-1, the V gene TRBV10-1; D ambiguous. The CDR3 contains 13 residues. V was clipped by 7 bases and J by 4 bases, with 13 bases between them. Germline CDR1 is WNHNN and CDR2 is SYGVQD (reference sequence). CDR3 protein: CASNPTAGTEAFF. The CDR3 bases are TGCGCCAGCAACCCGACGGCGGGCACTGAAGCTTTCTTT.

The V call is TRBV11-3, the J call TRBJ1-2; D gene unclear. This CDR3 region has 16 residues. Per germline, CDR1 SGHNT and CDR2 YENEEA. The V gene lost 1 base and the J gene lost 7 bases, with 19 bases spanning the gap. CDR3 sequence reads: CASSLGLPGEDGGYTF. CDR3 in DNA: TGTGCCAGCAGCTTAGGTCTCCCCGGTGAGGATGGTGGCTACACCTTC. The variable domain in full, with the rest retrieved from reference TRBV11-3 and TRBJ1-2, is EAGVVQSPRYKIIEKKQPVAFWCNPISGHNTLYWYLQNLGQGPELLIRYENEEAVDDSQLPKDRFSAERLKGVDSTLKIQPAELGDSAVYLCASSLGLPGEDGGYTFGSGTRLTVV.

This clone was observed once. V is TRBV5-1 and J is TRBJ2-7, with 16 bases lining up with TRBD2. V shed 3 bases, J shed 0 bases, and the junction held 6 bases outside the gene matches. Germline CDR1 reads SGHRS; CDR2 reads YFSETQ. CDR3 length: 18 residues. For the CDR3, the DNA is TGCGCCAGCAGCTCGGGACTAGCGGGAGGGACAAGCTCCTACGAGCAGTACTTC. Translating gives CASSSGLAGGTSSYEQYF.

The V and J genes are TRBV7-8 and TRBJ1-5, with TRBD1 matching 7 bases. This CDR3 is built from 13 residues. V dropped 8 bases and J dropped 3; count of bases not matched to a gene: 4. Germline CDR1 SGHVS, CDR2 FQNEAQ. CDR3: CASATGFNQPQHF. Here the CDR3 DNA reads TGTGCCAGCGCGACAGGGTTCAATCAGCCCCAGCATTTT.